The 20 T cell receptor beta chains below all came from one sample that was sequenced in a study of TIL therapy for anti-PD-1-resistant metastatic lung cancer. The immunoSEQ assay was v3. Using immunoSEQ multiplex PCR, the repertoire was profiled, and TCRdb retains in-frame clones only, with some absent. Of tens of thousands of clones listed, roughly 84% were seen once; the top ten hold roughly 2.6%. Sample time point: pre-treatment sample, taken before nivolumab and TIL therapy. The starting material was blood, obtained at baseline. The receptors stem from a person aged 25-80 years with non-small cell lung cancer.

The CDR3 coding sequence is TGTGCCAGCAGTCGTGGTGACGGGGACTGGGAGCCCCAGCATTTT. This codes for CASSRGDGDWEPQHF. The chain recombines TRBV28 with TRBJ1-5, with D possibly matching TRBD1 (5 bases). Trimming stripped 5 bases from V and 8 bases from J, with 19 bases between. The CDR3 is made up of 15 amino acids. The germline V gene encodes CDR1 MDHEN and CDR2 SYDVKM.

J is TRBJ2-3 and V is TRBV11-2; 15 bases line up with TRBD2. From germline, CDR1 is SGHAT and CDR2 FQNNGV. V trimming: 4 bases; J trimming: 2 bases; junction bases outside the gene matches: 10. This CDR3 has 19 amino acids. The CDR3 loop is CASSYASGTSGGTTDTQYF. For the CDR3, the DNA is TGTGCCAGCAGCTACGCATCCGGGACTAGCGGGGGGACCACAGATACGCAGTATTTT.

This chain links TRBV5-6 with TRBJ1-2, with a tentative D call TRBD1 (5 bases). The CDR3 length is 14 residues. Germline loops: CDR1 SGHDT, CDR2 YYEEEE. Trimming cost V 0 bases and J 8 bases, with 14 bases left between them. The CDR3 is CASSLANIGEGYTF. CDR3 nucleotides: TGTGCCAGCAGCTTGGCGAATATAGGGGAAGGCTACACCTTC. Full variable domain (remainder filled in from reference TRBV5-6 and TRBJ1-2): DAGVTQSPTHLIKTRGQQVTLRCSPKSGHDTVSWYQQALGQGPQFIFQYYEEEERQRGNFPDRFSGHQFPNYSSELNVNALLLGDSALYLCASSLANIGEGYTFGSGTRLTVV.

The chain employs TRBV6-6 and TRBJ2-1, with 7 nucleotides matching TRBD2. The germline V gene encodes CDR1 MNHNY and CDR2 SVGAGI (reference sequence). CDR3 size: 20 residues. The ends lost 8 bases at V and 4 bases at J; junction bases unmatched: 26. The CDR3 here is CASGPLGGNLKRRAYNEQFF. As DNA, the CDR3 is TGTGCCAGCGGTCCCTTGGGGGGGAATCTCAAAAGGAGGGCTTACAATGAGCAGTTCTTC.

The gene calls are TRBV27 and TRBJ1-1; D unclear. Trimming took off 2 bases at V and 1 base at J, with 8 bases between the two ends. The length of the CDR3 is 14 residues. Germline V gene lookup returns CDR1 MNHEY and CDR2 SMNVEV (reference sequence). For the CDR3, the DNA is TGTGCCAGCAGTTTACAACAGACGAACACTGAAGCTTTCTTT. Its protein is CASSLQQTNTEAFF.

A few counts support this clone. The rearrangement joins TRBV3-1 (or the pseudogene TRBV3-2) to TRBJ2-2, with D possibly being TRBD1 (5 bases). Deletions cut 6 bases from V and 4 bases from J, with 18 bases between. The germline CDR1 and CDR2 sequences are LGHDT and YNNKEL (reference sequence). The CDR3 length is 16 residues. The CDR3 protein is CASSSAQGWGTGELFF. CDR3 nucleotide sequence: TGTGCCAGCAGTTCTGCTCAGGGATGGGGCACCGGGGAGCTGTTTTTT.

The chain uses TRBV12-5 and TRBJ2-1; 7 nucleotides line up with TRBD1. CDR1 is LGHNT and CDR2 is FRNRAP in the germline V gene. Germline trimming cut 1 base from V and 4 bases from J; bases unmatched to any gene: 4. The CDR3 runs 15 residues. CDR3 sequence: CASGLGQGEYNEQFF. The CDR3 region has the DNA TGTGCTAGTGGTTTGGGACAGGGCGAATACAATGAGCAGTTCTTC.

The rearrangement links TRBV28 to TRBJ2-5, with D perhaps matching TRBD1 (7 bases). Germline CDR1 reads MDHEN; CDR2 reads SYDVKM. V shed 5 bases and J shed 4 bases, with 14 bases lying between them. This CDR3 is 14 amino acids long. In nucleotides, the CDR3 is TGTGCCAGCAGTATACCAGGGGGGTTAGAGACCCAGTACTTC. Translation: CASSIPGGLETQYF.

As for this clone: A junction end diverges from the germline sequence, so it may reflect a read error. The chain has TRBV7-9 and TRBJ2-5; 10 bases map to TRBD1. This CDR3 region has 14 residues. Per the germline V gene, CDR1 is SEHNR and CDR2 is FQNEAQ (reference sequence). CDR3 nucleotides: TGTGCCAGCAGCTCGACAGGGGGCTGGGAGAGCCAGTACTTC. Residues: CASSSTGGWESQYF.

This sequence joins TRBV3-1 (or the pseudogene TRBV3-2) and TRBJ1-2, with TRBD1 as a possible D gene (6 bases). The ends were cut back, 0 bases at V and 2 bases at J, with 10 bases in the middle. The V gene's germline CDR1 is LGHDT and CDR2 YNNKEL (reference sequence). This CDR3 region has 15 residues. For the CDR3, the DNA is TGTGCCAGCAGCCAAGACCAAACAGGGAACTATGGCTACACCTTC. It yields the protein CASSQDQTGNYGYTF.

The gene calls are TRBV11-3 and TRBJ1-1; D is uncertain. With 3 bases removed from V and 2 bases from J, the gap between germline ends came to 7 bases. The CDR3 has 13 amino acids. The germline CDR1 and CDR2 sequences are SGHNT and YENEEA. The CDR3 bases are TGTGCCAGCAGCTTGATGGCCAACACTGAAGCTTTCTTT. Translating it yields CASSLMANTEAFF.

The chain combines TRBV11-3 with TRBJ2-3; D is ambiguous. The CDR3 spans 13 residues. The V gene's germline CDR1 is SGHNT and CDR2 YENEEA. V lost 0 bases to trimming and J lost 2 bases, with 3 bases between them. This chain's CDR3 is CASSLDSTDTQYF. CDR3 nucleotide sequence: TGTGCCAGCAGCTTAGATTCCACAGATACGCAGTATTTT.

The chain couples TRBV30 to TRBJ2-4; tentative D call: TRBD1 (6 bases). Per germline, CDR1 GTSNPN and CDR2 SVGIG (reference sequence). This CDR3 has 15 amino acids. V lost 3 bases, J lost 3 bases, and 15 bases lay in between. CDR3 protein: CAWRGEGEGKNIQYF. Here the CDR3 DNA reads TGTGCCTGGAGAGGTGAGGGGGAAGGCAAAAACATTCAGTACTTC. The full variable domain, in which reference TRBV30 and TRBJ2-4 provide the parts outside the CDR3, is SQTIHQWPATLVQPVGSPLSLECTVEGTSNPNLYWYRQAAGRGLQLLFYSVGIGQISSEVPQNLSASRPQDRQFILSSKKLLLSDSGFYLCAWRGEGEGKNIQYFGAGTRLSVL.

This clone was detected a few times. V and J are TRBV5-1 and TRBJ1-1, with TRBD1 matching 8 bases. V lost 0 bases to trimming and J lost 5 bases; unmatched junction nucleotides: 9. The CDR3 runs 16 residues. Germline V gene sequence: CDR1 SGHRS, CDR2 YFSETQ. CDR3 sequence reads: CASSLGFRTGGTEAFF. In DNA form, the CDR3 reads TGCGCCAGCAGCTTGGGGTTTAGAACAGGGGGTACTGAAGCTTTCTTT.

The V call is TRBV7-3, the J call TRBJ1-1; D remains ambiguous. V lost 4 bases to trimming and J lost 1 base, with 16 bases between them. Germline CDR1 reads SGHTA; CDR2 reads FQGTGA. CDR3 length equals 16 residues. The CDR3 region has the DNA TGTGCCAGCAGCTCCGGATCCTACGGGTCGAACACTGAAGCTTTCTTT. Protein product: CASSSGSYGSNTEAFF.

The chain links TRBV5-1 to TRBJ1-2; D is possibly TRBD1 (5 bases). Trimming took 0 bases from V and 0 from J, leaving 6 bases between them. The CDR3 loop spans 14 amino acids. Germline CDR1 is SGHRS and CDR2 is YFSETQ. The CDR3 coding sequence is TGCGCCAGCAGCTTGGACAGGCCTAACTATGGCTACACCTTC. Amino acid sequence: CASSLDRPNYGYTF.

This clone occurred once. The chain combines TRBV27 with TRBJ2-5; D not resolved. Trimming took off 3 bases at V and 1 base at J, with 12 bases between the two ends. This CDR3 has 15 residues. Looked up from germline, CDR1 is MNHEY and CDR2 is SMNVEV (reference sequence). CDR3 protein: CASSFIWGLQETQYF. The CDR3 DNA reads TGTGCCAGCAGTTTTATATGGGGTCTCCAAGAGACCCAGTACTTC.

This chain joins TRBV27 and TRBJ2-4, with 8 bases identical to TRBD2. CDR1 and CDR2 (germline): MNHEY, SMNVEV (reference sequence). This CDR3 is 15 amino acids long. The trim removed 5 bases at V and 3 bases at J, leaving 6 bases unmatched. The CDR3 here is CASSERESIKNIQYF. As DNA, the CDR3 is TGTGCCAGCAGTGAGCGGGAGAGTATCAAAAACATTCAGTACTTC.

The chain recombines TRBV6-5 with TRBJ1-5; D is uncertain. The CDR3 is made up of 13 amino acids. Germline CDR1 is MNHEY and CDR2 is SVGAGI. Trimming took off 4 bases at V and 4 bases at J, with 8 bases between the two ends. The CDR3 sequence: CASSWGPNQPQHF. The CDR3 bases are TGTGCCAGCAGTTGGGGTCCTAATCAGCCCCAGCATTTT.

V gene TRBV6-5 combines with J gene TRBJ2-3; tentatively, D is TRBD2 (5 bases). The V end was cut by 8 bases, the J end by 1 base, with 7 bases between. The CDR3 extends over 12 amino acids. Germline V gene data show CDR1 as MNHEY and CDR2 as SVGAGI. In DNA form, the CDR3 reads TGTGCCAGCGCGAGGGGCACAGATACGCAGTATTTT. Translating gives CASARGTDTQYF.